Presented here are 19 T cell receptor beta chains from one specimen sequenced in a study of blood T cell repertoires in COVID-19. Some clones are missing from TCRdb's copy, which holds only in-frame ones; the method was immunoSEQ multiplex PCR. Of about 200,000 clones detected, over 65% appear once; the ten largest clones hold 15% to 20%. The material sequenced was peripheral blood. The receptors were gathered from a person aged 65-85 years with COVID-19, enrolled during active disease.

The chain joins TRBV15 to TRBJ2-7, with D possibly TRBD2 on 5 matching bases. Trimming cost V 0 bases and J 7 bases, with 16 bases left between them. The CDR3 is 15 residues long. Germline assignment: CDR1 LNHNV and CDR2 YYDKDF (reference sequence). CDR3 nucleotide sequence: TGTGCCACCAGCAGAGATCTTTCGGGGATGGGAGAGCAGTACTTC. Translated: CATSRDLSGMGEQYF. Filled out from reference TRBV15 and TRBJ2-7, the complete variable domain reads DAMVIQNPRYQVTQFGKPVTLSCSQTLNHNVMYWYQQKSSQAPKLLFHYYDKDFNNEADTPDNFQSRRPNTSFCFLDIRSPGLGDTAMYLCATSRDLSGMGEQYFGPGTRLTVT.

This clone has only one observation. The V and J genes are TRBV29-1 and TRBJ2-7; 8 bases match TRBD1. Germline values: CDR1 SQVTM, CDR2 ANQGSEA. V was pared by 6 bases and J by 3 bases, with 4 bases of the junction left unmatched. This CDR3 is built from 12 residues. This chain's CDR3 is CSVLTGVYEQYF. The DNA of the CDR3 is TGCAGCGTCTTGACAGGGGTCTACGAGCAGTACTTC.

The CDR3 protein is CASRFGQLAGGLGEQYF. The CDR3 DNA follows: TGTGCCAGCAGGTTCGGGCAACTAGCGGGGGGACTAGGGGAGCAGTACTTC. The chain carries TRBV11-2 and TRBJ2-7; TRBD2 matches at 12 bases. The CDR3 runs to 17 residues. Germline values: CDR1 SGHAT, CDR2 FQNNGV. V shed 6 bases and J 7 bases; nucleotides not matched to a gene: 16.

The chain couples TRBV3-1 (or the pseudogene TRBV3-2) to TRBJ1-1, with D hard to call. In germline, CDR1 is LGHDT, CDR2 YNNKEL (reference sequence). Trimming pared 0 bases from V and 8 bases from J, leaving 4 bases between. This CDR3 contains 11 residues. The CDR3 reads CASSQEAEAFF. In nucleotides, the CDR3 is TGTGCCAGCAGCCAAGAGGCCGAAGCTTTCTTT.

The chain uses TRBV19 and TRBJ1-6, with 7 positions matching TRBD1. Trimming removed 3 bases from V and 8 bases from J; junction bases left unmatched: 4. There are 14 residues in the CDR3. Germline-derived CDR1 and CDR2 are LNHDA and SQIVND (reference sequence). This CDR3 is CASSIRGEYSPLHF. CDR3 in DNA: TGTGCCAGTAGTATCAGGGGGGAGTATTCACCCCTCCACTTT.

This chain joins TRBV20-1 and TRBJ2-2; a possible D gene is TRBD2 (5 bases). The CDR3 length is 16 residues. CDR1 and CDR2 from the germline V gene are DFQATT and SNEGSKA (reference sequence). With 3 bases removed from V and 2 bases from J, the gap between germline ends came to 16 bases. This CDR3 is CSASSPEAGNTGELFF. The CDR3 DNA follows: TGCAGTGCTAGTTCCCCCGAGGCGGGTAACACCGGGGAGCTGTTTTTT.

The chain joins TRBV5-1 to TRBJ1-1; possible D gene TRBD1, 5 bases. The V and J ends lost 4 bases and 4 bases respectively, with 14 bases between them. This CDR3 contains 14 residues. Germline V gene data show CDR1 as SGHRS and CDR2 as YFSETQ. The CDR3 spells CASSAGTGGTEAFF. The DNA of the CDR3 is TGCGCCAGCAGCGCGGGGACGGGTGGCACTGAAGCTTTCTTT. The entire variable domain, with the rest obtained from reference TRBV5-1 and TRBJ1-1, is as follows: KAGVTQTPRYLIKTRGQQVTLSCSPISGHRSVSWYQQTPGQGLQFLFEYFSETQRNKGNFPGRFSGRQFSNSRSEMNVSTLELGDSALYLCASSAGTGGTEAFFGQGTRLTVV.

V and J are TRBV18 and TRBJ2-7; 9 positions match TRBD1. The V and J ends lost 3 bases and 4 bases, in that order; junction bases with no gene match: 4. Germline V CDR1 and CDR2: KGHSH, LQKENI. This CDR3 comprises 14 residues. CDR3 DNA sequence: TGTGCCAGCTCACCGGGACAGGGTGTGTACGAGCAGTACTTC. Its protein is CASSPGQGVYEQYF.

The CDR3 reads CASSYSRTSGGPTTDTQYF. The CDR3 nucleotides read TGTGCCAGCAGTTACTCGAGGACTAGCGGGGGCCCCACCACAGATACGCAGTATTTT. The chain couples TRBV6-2 or TRBV6-3 to TRBJ2-3; 13 bases align to TRBD2. This CDR3 region has 19 residues. In germline, CDR1 is MNHEY, CDR2 SVGEGT. With V trimmed by 0 bases and J by 2 bases, 8 bases remained unmatched.

The chain carries TRBV3-1 (or the pseudogene TRBV3-2) and TRBJ1-4, with D unclear. CDR3 length: 13 residues. CDR1 and CDR2 (germline): LGHDT, YNNKEL (reference sequence). V was shortened by 4 bases and J by 8 bases, with 11 bases between the two germline ends. In DNA form, the CDR3 reads TGTGCCAGCAGCCCCCAGCGACGGGAAAAACTGTTTTTT. It is translated as CASSPQRREKLFF.

The rearrangement joins TRBV27 to TRBJ1-4; possible D gene TRBD1, 5 bases. V was shortened by 5 bases and J by 2 bases, with 15 bases between the two germline ends. This CDR3 contains 16 residues. The germline V gene encodes CDR1 MNHEY and CDR2 SMNVEV (reference sequence). CDR3 sequence reads: CASSGLGGGTNEKLFF. The CDR3 DNA follows: TGTGCCAGCAGTGGTTTGGGGGGTGGTACTAATGAAAAACTGTTTTTT. Full variable domain (outside the CDR3, taken from reference TRBV27 and TRBJ1-4): EAQVTQNPRYLITVTGKKLTVTCSQNMNHEYMSWYRQDPGLGLRQIYYSMNVEVTDKGDVPEGYKVSRKEKRNFPLILESPSPNQTSLYFCASSGLGGGTNEKLFFGSGTQLSVL.

The chain combines TRBV28 with TRBJ1-5; D gene uncertain. The germline V gene encodes CDR1 MDHEN and CDR2 SYDVKM. Trimming took 5 bases from V and 7 from J, leaving 18 bases between them. The CDR3 is 15 amino acids. CDR3: CASSTRPIEAQPQHF. The CDR3 DNA follows: TGTGCCAGCAGTACCCGCCCCATTGAGGCGCAGCCCCAGCATTTT.

J is TRBJ2-7 and V is TRBV9, with 7 bases aligning to TRBD2. V was pared by 3 bases and J by 0 bases, with 3 bases of the junction left unmatched. CDR3 length equals 14 residues. Germline V gene sequence: CDR1 SGDLS, CDR2 YYNGEE. The CDR3 is CASSGPSGSYEQYF. Written as DNA, the CDR3 is TGTGCCAGCAGCGGTCCTAGCGGCTCCTACGAGCAGTACTTC.

The V call is TRBV28, the J call TRBJ2-1; the D is unclear. This CDR3 comprises 13 residues. V was cut by 4 bases and J by 1 base, with 5 bases left in between. Germline CDR1 is MDHEN and CDR2 is SYDVKM. CDR3 in DNA: TGTGCCAGCAGTTCTAATTCCTACAATGAGCAGTTCTTC. This codes for CASSSNSYNEQFF.

The genes are TRBV7-8 and TRBJ1-1; the match to TRBD1 covers 8 bases. Germline V gene data show CDR1 as SGHVS and CDR2 as FQNEAQ. V dropped 1 base and J dropped 4; count of bases not matched to a gene: 8. The CDR3 runs to 16 residues. The CDR3 DNA is TGTGCCAGCAGCTTAGTGGTCAGGACAGGGTCCACTGAAGCTTTCTTT. This translates into CASSLVVRTGSTEAFF. Based on the CDR3 plus reference TRBV7-8 and TRBJ1-1, the full variable domain is GAGVSQSPRYKVAKRGQDVALRCDPISGHVSLFWYQQALGQGPEFLTYFQNEAQLDKSGLPSDRFFAERPEGSVSTLKIQRTQQEDSAVYLCASSLVVRTGSTEAFFGQGTRLTVV.

J is TRBJ1-2 and V is TRBV28; 8 positions match TRBD1. Trimming cost V 5 bases and J 1 base; bases outside gene matches: 9. The germline CDR1 and CDR2 sequences are MDHEN and SYDVKM. The CDR3 consists of 16 residues. The chain's CDR3 is CASSPRRTGYNYGYTF. The CDR3 DNA reads TGTGCCAGCAGTCCAAGGCGGACAGGGTATAACTATGGCTACACCTTC.

CDR3 residues: CSVDRGSTDTQYF. Written as DNA, the CDR3 is TGCAGCGTTGACAGGGGAAGCACAGATACGCAGTATTTT. The genes are TRBV29-1 and TRBJ2-3, with D perhaps TRBD1 (6 bases). V lost 3 bases and J 0 bases, leaving 7 bases between the germline ends. Germline V gene lookup returns CDR1 SQVTM and CDR2 ANQGSEA. This CDR3 has 13 residues.

This sequence joins TRBV7-9 and TRBJ1-4, with 11 nucleotides matching TRBD1. CDR1 SEHNR and CDR2 FQNEAQ come from the germline V gene (reference sequence). After removal of 6 bases from V and 4 bases from J, the junction contained 7 bases not matched to a gene. The CDR3 contains 16 residues. CDR3 nucleotide sequence: TGTGCCAGCAGTCGGGGACAGGGGGGACGTAATGAAAAACTGTTTTTT. This translates into CASSRGQGGRNEKLFF.

The chain carries TRBV5-6 and TRBJ1-4; D is ambiguous. This CDR3 contains 14 residues. Trimming shortened V by 2 bases and J by 5 bases, and 10 bases separated the two germline ends. Germline V gives CDR1 SGHDT, CDR2 YYEEEE. CDR3 loop: CASSFRQFNEKLFF. CDR3 nucleotide sequence: TGTGCCAGCAGCTTCAGGCAGTTCAATGAAAAACTGTTTTTT.